A selection of T cell receptor beta chains follows, all from one sample in a study of cytomegalovirus exposure and HLA in healthy donors. Profiling relied on immunoSEQ multiplex PCR, and the TCRdb table lists in-frame clones only, not all of them. This table holds approximately 130,000 clones, 64% found once. Sample: PBMCs. These receptors all stem from a middle-aged woman in good health and CMV-seronegative. Both conserved end residues are part of each CDR3. The D gene is left open where the match is weak. Clone sizes are given selectively: once, few, many, or a class where the clone is expanded.

J gene: TRBJ2-5; D gene: -; clone size: few; V gene: TRBV6-1; CDR3 protein: CASRPPGGPQETQYF; CDR3 DNA: TGTGCCAGCAGACCGCCTGGCGGGCCCCAAGAGACCCAGTACTTC
J gene: TRBJ2-3; D gene: -; clone size: -; V gene: TRBV5-1; CDR3 protein: CASTRVVGTDTQYF; CDR3 DNA: TGCGCCAGCACTCGGGTTGTGGGCACAGATACGCAGTATTTT
J gene: TRBJ2-5; D gene: -; clone size: -; V gene: TRBV2; CDR3 protein: CAGAWYETQYF; CDR3 DNA: TGTGCCGGAGCCTGGTACGAGACCCAGTACTTC
J gene: TRBJ2-3; D gene: TRBD1; clone size: few; V gene: TRBV27; CDR3 protein: CASSLMQGAWTDTQYF; CDR3 DNA: TGTGCCAGCAGTTTAATGCAGGGGGCTTGGACAGATACGCAGTATTTT
J gene: TRBJ2-5; D gene: TRBD2; clone size: -; V gene: TRBV6-1; CDR3 protein: CASTPGGRQYF; CDR3 DNA: TGTGCCAGCACCCCGGGGGGAAGGCAGTACTTC
J gene: TRBJ1-6; D gene: -; clone size: -; V gene: TRBV7-2; CDR3 protein: CASSLNPGGNSPLHF; CDR3 DNA: TGTGCCAGCAGCTTAAATCCGGGGGGTAATTCACCCCTCCACTTT
J gene: TRBJ1-1; D gene: -; clone size: -; V gene: TRBV28; CDR3 protein: CASSRAGRENTEAFF; CDR3 DNA: TGTGCCAGCAGTCGCGCAGGGAGGGAGAACACTGAAGCTTTCTTT
J gene: TRBJ1-2; D gene: TRBD1; clone size: -; V gene: TRBV19; CDR3 protein: CASSDPGQGAYGYTF; CDR3 DNA: TGTGCCAGTAGTGACCCGGGACAGGGGGCCTATGGCTACACCTTC
J gene: TRBJ2-1; D gene: -; clone size: -; V gene: TRBV5-1; CDR3 protein: CASSVTGEAYNGQFF; CDR3 DNA: TGCGCCAGCAGCGTTACAGGGGAGGCCTACAATGGGCAGTTCTTC
J gene: TRBJ2-3; D gene: TRBD2; clone size: few; V gene: TRBV7-9; CDR3 protein: CASSVSGGSDTQYF; CDR3 DNA: TGTGCCAGCAGCGTTAGCGGGGGGTCAGATACGCAGTATTTT
J gene: TRBJ1-5; D gene: -; clone size: -; V gene: TRBV6-1; CDR3 protein: CASSEASRYDQPQHF; CDR3 DNA: TGTGCCAGCAGTGAAGCGTCACGGTACGATCAGCCCCAGCATTTT
J gene: TRBJ1-5; D gene: -; clone size: few; V gene: TRBV7-6; CDR3 protein: CASSLGRDQPQHF; CDR3 DNA: TGTGCCAGCAGCCTTGGGCGGGATCAGCCCCAGCATTTT
J gene: TRBJ1-1; D gene: TRBD1; clone size: -; V gene: TRBV5-6; CDR3 protein: CASSLRTGRGTEAFF; CDR3 DNA: TGTGCCAGCAGCTTAAGGACAGGGAGGGGCACTGAAGCTTTCTTT
J gene: TRBJ1-3; D gene: -; clone size: -; V gene: TRBV5-1; CDR3 protein: CASSLWSGSGNTIYF; CDR3 DNA: TGCGCCAGCAGCTTGTGGTCGGGCTCTGGAAACACCATATATTTT
J gene: TRBJ1-1; D gene: TRBD1; clone size: -; V gene: TRBV5-5; CDR3 protein: CASSAGTANTEAFF; CDR3 DNA: TGTGCCAGCAGCGCCGGGACAGCGAACACTGAAGCTTTCTTT
J gene: TRBJ1-2; D gene: TRBD1; clone size: -; V gene: TRBV7-2; CDR3 protein: CASSSTGGNYGYTF; CDR3 DNA: TGTGCCAGCAGCTCCACAGGGGGGAACTATGGCTACACCTTC
J gene: TRBJ2-4; D gene: -; clone size: -; V gene: TRBV5-1; CDR3 protein: CASSIAEGKNIQYF; CDR3 DNA: TGCGCCAGCAGTATTGCGGAAGGCAAAAACATTCAGTACTTC
J gene: TRBJ2-1; D gene: -; clone size: few; V gene: TRBV19; CDR3 protein: CASSMRWQGNYNEQFF; CDR3 DNA: TGTGCCAGTAGTATGCGGTGGCAGGGGAATTACAATGAGCAGTTCTTC
J gene: TRBJ1-2; D gene: -; clone size: once; V gene: TRBV5-8; CDR3 protein: CASSPTEGRYGYTF; CDR3 DNA: TGTGCCAGCAGCCCGACCGAGGGCCGCTATGGCTACACCTTC
J gene: TRBJ1-2; D gene: -; clone size: -; V gene: TRBV4-1; CDR3 protein: CASSQESTDGYTF; CDR3 DNA: TGCGCCAGCAGCCAAGAAAGTACAGACGGCTACACCTTC
J gene: TRBJ1-1; D gene: TRBD1; clone size: -; V gene: TRBV9; CDR3 protein: CASSVTGQGATEAFF; CDR3 DNA: TGTGCCAGCAGCGTTACCGGACAGGGAGCCACTGAAGCTTTCTTT
J gene: TRBJ2-1; D gene: TRBD2; clone size: -; V gene: TRBV27; CDR3 protein: CASSLSSGGAGNEQFF; CDR3 DNA: TGTGCCAGCAGTTTGTCCAGCGGGGGGGCTGGAAATGAGCAGTTCTTC
J gene: TRBJ2-1; D gene: TRBD2; clone size: few; V gene: TRBV27; CDR3 protein: CASSLGASGVNEQFF; CDR3 DNA: TGTGCCAGCAGTTTAGGGGCTAGCGGGGTCAATGAGCAGTTCTTC
J gene: TRBJ1-1; D gene: -; clone size: few; V gene: TRBV7-3; CDR3 protein: CASREGLNTEAFF; CDR3 DNA: TGTGCCAGCAGGGAGGGATTGAACACTGAAGCTTTCTTT
J gene: TRBJ2-5; D gene: TRBD1; clone size: few; V gene: TRBV7-6; CDR3 protein: CASSSEGAGETQYF; CDR3 DNA: TGTGCCAGCAGCTCCGAGGGGGCTGGAGAGACCCAGTACTTC
J gene: TRBJ2-3; D gene: -; clone size: few; V gene: TRBV5-1; CDR3 protein: CASSLASGDTQYF; CDR3 DNA: TGCGCCAGCAGCTTGGCCTCGGGAGATACGCAGTATTTT
J gene: TRBJ1-2; D gene: -; clone size: few; V gene: TRBV7-2; CDR3 protein: CASSFTGTGYTF; CDR3 DNA: TGTGCCAGCAGCTTTACAGGGACTGGCTACACCTTC
J gene: TRBJ1-3; D gene: -; clone size: -; V gene: TRBV13; CDR3 protein: CASSFGNTIYF; CDR3 DNA: TGTGCCAGCAGCTTTGGCAACACCATATATTTT
J gene: TRBJ2-1; D gene: TRBD2; clone size: -; V gene: TRBV11-2; CDR3 protein: CASSLPGSGGDNEQFF; CDR3 DNA: TGTGCCAGCAGCCTTCCTGGTAGCGGGGGGGACAATGAGCAGTTCTTC
J gene: TRBJ2-7; D gene: TRBD2; clone size: -; V gene: TRBV10-2; CDR3 protein: CASSDPKKGFWGGSYEQYF; CDR3 DNA: TGCGCCAGCAGTGATCCAAAAAAGGGGTTCTGGGGGGGATCCTACGAGCAGTACTTC
J gene: TRBJ1-2; D gene: -; clone size: once; V gene: TRBV18; CDR3 protein: CASSPAGVNYGYTF; CDR3 DNA: TGTGCCAGCTCACCAGCAGGGGTAAACTATGGCTACACCTTC
J gene: TRBJ2-7; D gene: -; clone size: -; V gene: TRBV5-1; CDR3 protein: CASSRSGQNSYEQYF; CDR3 DNA: TGCGCCAGCAGCCGGTCCGGACAGAACTCCTACGAGCAGTACTTC
J gene: TRBJ2-5; D gene: TRBD1; clone size: -; V gene: TRBV6-6; CDR3 protein: CASSYQGQTQETQYF; CDR3 DNA: TGTGCCAGCAGTTATCAGGGACAGACTCAAGAGACCCAGTACTTC
J gene: TRBJ1-2; D gene: TRBD1; clone size: -; V gene: TRBV6-5; CDR3 protein: CASSYSTGVVAGYTF; CDR3 DNA: TGTGCCAGCAGTTACTCCACAGGGGTAGTTGCTGGCTACACCTTC
J gene: TRBJ1-2; D gene: -; clone size: -; V gene: TRBV5-4; CDR3 protein: CASSLPTDLIEDGYTF; CDR3 DNA: TGTGCCAGCAGCTTACCGACCGACCTGATAGAGGATGGCTACACCTTC
J gene: TRBJ1-1; D gene: TRBD1; clone size: -; V gene: TRBV6-5; CDR3 protein: CASSWDSNTEAFF; CDR3 DNA: TGTGCCAGCAGTTGGGACAGCAACACTGAAGCTTTCTTT
J gene: TRBJ1-1; D gene: -; clone size: -; V gene: TRBV6-5; CDR3 protein: CASSEQIMNTEAFF; CDR3 DNA: TGTGCCAGCAGCGAACAGATAATGAACACTGAAGCTTTCTTT
J gene: TRBJ2-2; D gene: -; clone size: -; V gene: TRBV2; CDR3 protein: CASSVLAPGELFF; CDR3 DNA: TGTGCCAGCAGTGTCCTAGCTCCCGGGGAGCTGTTTTTT
J gene: TRBJ2-3; D gene: TRBD2; clone size: -; V gene: TRBV6-5; CDR3 protein: CASSYSSAGGLDTQYF; CDR3 DNA: TGTGCCAGCAGTTACTCGTCGGCGGGGGGACTAGATACGCAGTATTTT
J gene: TRBJ1-2; D gene: -; clone size: once; V gene: TRBV9; CDR3 protein: CASSPLNSGYGYTF; CDR3 DNA: TGTGCCAGCAGCCCACTAAACAGCGGGTATGGCTACACCTTC
J gene: TRBJ2-3; D gene: TRBD2; clone size: -; V gene: TRBV5-1; CDR3 protein: CASSLGRLAGGPPDTQYF; CDR3 DNA: TGCGCCAGCAGCTTGGGGAGACTAGCGGGGGGCCCCCCGGATACGCAGTATTTT
J gene: TRBJ2-6; D gene: TRBD2; clone size: -; V gene: TRBV7-8; CDR3 protein: CASSLEQGLATSGANVLTF; CDR3 DNA: TGTGCCAGCAGCTTAGAACAGGGACTAGCCACCTCTGGGGCCAACGTCCTGACTTTC
J gene: TRBJ1-1; D gene: -; clone size: -; V gene: TRBV6-4; CDR3 protein: CASRATLNTEAFF; CDR3 DNA: TGTGCCAGCAGGGCCACGCTGAACACTGAAGCTTTCTTT
J gene: TRBJ2-7; D gene: -; clone size: -; V gene: TRBV2; CDR3 protein: CASRPDKGDGYEQYF; CDR3 DNA: TGTGCCAGCCGACCAGACAAGGGGGACGGCTACGAGCAGTACTTC
J gene: TRBJ2-2; D gene: TRBD2; clone size: -; V gene: TRBV19; CDR3 protein: CASSRSLSGGATNTGELFF; CDR3 DNA: TGTGCCAGTAGCCGCTCCCTCAGCGGGGGAGCCACGAACACCGGGGAGCTGTTTTTT
J gene: TRBJ2-5; D gene: -; clone size: few; V gene: TRBV5-1; CDR3 protein: CASSLVSAAQETQYF; CDR3 DNA: TGCGCCAGCAGCTTGGTTTCGGCGGCTCAGGAGACCCAGTACTTC